A selection of T cell receptor beta chains follows, all from one sample in a study of shared clonotypes between healthy human individuals. Using immunoSEQ multiplex PCR, the repertoire was profiled, and TCRdb retains in-frame clones only, with some absent. The table lists 850,000 to 1,100,000 clones, 70% to 80% of them singletons. Sequencing was done on a sample of memory CD4+ T cells from PBMCs. Receptors were obtained from a man aged 18 to 35 in good health. Some clones in this sample may be carry-over from other donors' samples. Each CDR3 is given with its conserved first and last residue.

V,CDR3
TRBV6-1,CASSGLAGGSTGELFF
TRBV18,CASSRSSDSEEQYF
TRBV5-6,CASSSRTANYGYTF
TRBV11-3,CASKDGPANTEAFF
TRBV29-1,CSVVTSGSGRVQETQYF
TRBV28,CASIPAGRNTEAFF
TRBV11-3,CASSLGGTSTDTQYF
TRBV7-2,CASMGWAMNTEAFF
TRBV5-4,CATTARGYNEKLFF
TRBV5-4,CASSSRYEQYF
TRBV30,CAWSVPGEAFF
TRBV28,CASSRTSGSWYEQYF
TRBV18,CASSDGAYEQYF
TRBV7-3,CASSAGLAETQYF
TRBV9,CASSLGGRDTEAFF
TRBV9,CASSVGTAEETQYF
TRBV4-2,CASSQGQGRDTEAFF
TRBV9,CASSVIGASGTDTQYF
TRBV11-2,CASSFLAGGFESSYEQYF
TRBV5-1,CASSLGDSSNQPQHF
TRBV28,CASSSRLAGGANIQYF
TRBV2,CASRAGTGNSYEQYF
TRBV7-9,CASRPGTANTGELFF
TRBV18,CASSQTGGSDTEAFF
TRBV2,CASIEDGDYGYTF
TRBV15,CATRAGGSYNEQFF
TRBV27,CASSSGRVKGEQYF
TRBV28,CASGASGQPQHF
TRBV6-1,CASSKDSEYNEQFF
TRBV6-5,CASSYSWGSGNTIYF
TRBV5-1,CASSSPYEQYF
TRBV7-2,CASSPPGLAGGVQFF
TRBV7-3,CASSAGLAVYNEQFF
TRBV6-1,CASRDIYYEQYF
TRBV2,CASRRGLAGAYEQFF
TRBV7-9,CASSPPDNRLGTGELFF
TRBV6-6,CASTTGQGGQPQHF
TRBV9,CASSERTGGETQYF
TRBV6-5,CASSYSRQGMNEQYF
TRBV6-6,CASSSSTGIPYNEQFF
TRBV28,CASSLAGTDLSGNTIYF
TRBV29-1,CSVGQDTGKNIQYF
TRBV15,CATSRGQGPPGNTIYF
TRBV30,CAWSGPGGIYQPQHF
TRBV11-3,CASSLGTADTQYF
TRBV2,CASSEVGWNTEAFF
TRBV25-1,CASSGRIYEQFF
TRBV5-6,CASSPGTSGSGETQYF
TRBV5-1,CASSLESGGYGEQFF
TRBV11-2,CASSLRLAVYQETQYF
TRBV30,CAWSAANGDQPQHF
TRBV28,CASSRTVSGGLYF
TRBV11-2,CASSPATSSYNSPLHF
TRBV25-1,CASMPRDFYGYTF
TRBV10-3,CATRGTERDYEQYF